This T cell receptor beta chain was documented in a study of T cell responses to AZD1222 COVID-19 vaccine. Generated by immunoSEQ multiplex PCR, the TCRdb table keeps only in-frame clones and is missing some. The repertoire holds 60,000 to 80,000 clones, with roughly 90% as singletons. After removal of 4 bases from V and 8 bases from J, the junction contained 14 bases not matched to a gene. Per the germline V gene, CDR1 is SGHRS and CDR2 is YFSETQ. This CDR3 comprises 16 residues. The clonotype comes from an adult in good health. This chain joins TRBV5-1 and TRBJ1-1; 10 positions match TRBD1. The sample consisted of peripheral blood, taken on day 0 of AZD1222 vaccination. CDR3 residues: CASSRGTGANSREAFF. The CDR3 nucleotides read TGCGCCAGCAGCCGGGGGACAGGGGCGAATTCGCGGGAAGCTTTCTTT.